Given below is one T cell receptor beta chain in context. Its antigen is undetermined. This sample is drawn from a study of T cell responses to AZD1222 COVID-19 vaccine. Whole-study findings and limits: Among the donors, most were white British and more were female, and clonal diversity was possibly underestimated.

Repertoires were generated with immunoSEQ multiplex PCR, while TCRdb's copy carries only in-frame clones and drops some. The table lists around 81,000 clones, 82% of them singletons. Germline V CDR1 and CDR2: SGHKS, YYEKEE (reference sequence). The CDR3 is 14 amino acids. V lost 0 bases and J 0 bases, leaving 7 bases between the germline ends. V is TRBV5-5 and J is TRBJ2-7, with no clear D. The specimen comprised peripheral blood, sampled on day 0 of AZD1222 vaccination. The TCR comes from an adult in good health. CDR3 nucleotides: TGTGCCAGCAGCTTGGACATTTCCTCCTACGAGCAGTACTTC. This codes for CASSLDISSYEQYF.